The 23 T cell receptor beta chains below were found in one sample sequenced in a study. From the RT-PCR reads, TCRdb called clonotypes with MiXCR, one entry per CDR3 protein. The sample lists more than 550,000 distinct CDR3 sequences; 13% to 15% were seen once. The source material was memory CD4+ T cells from blood. The source is a female donor in good health, serving as a healthy control.

This sequence joins TRBV20-1 and TRBJ2-3; D possibly uses TRBD1 or TRBD2 (5 bases each). The germline CDR1 and CDR2 sequences are DFQATT and SNEGSKA (reference sequence). Trimming took 6 bases from V and 6 from J, leaving 13 bases between them. There are 12 residues in the CDR3. CDR3 bases: TGCAGTGCCGAAGGGACCGTGGATACGCAGTATTTT. This translates into CSAEGTVDTQYF.

This clonotype was recorded a few times. The chain uses TRBV5-1 and TRBJ1-6, with 8 bases fitting TRBD1. In germline, CDR1 is SGHRS, CDR2 YFSETQ. After removal of 4 bases from V and 8 bases from J, the junction contained 14 bases not matched to a gene. The CDR3 is made up of 17 amino acids. The CDR3 DNA follows: TGCGCCAGCAGCCCAAACAACGGACAGGGAGTTGATTCACCCCTCCACTTT. Protein product: CASSPNNGQGVDSPLHF.

The rearrangement links TRBV20-1 to TRBJ2-3, with D perhaps TRBD1 (7 bases). V dropped 1 base and J dropped 1 base, with 12 bases sitting between them. This CDR3 spans 15 amino acids. CDR1 and CDR2 from the germline V gene are DFQATT and SNEGSKA (reference sequence). The CDR3: CSARASRGGTDTQYF. DNA for the CDR3: TGCAGTGCTAGAGCTAGCAGGGGGGGCACAGATACGCAGTATTTT.

This sequence joins TRBV28 and TRBJ1-4; 9 bases map to TRBD1. This CDR3 has 15 residues. The V gene end was trimmed by 4 bases and the J gene end by 7 bases; junction bases not matched to a gene: 7. CDR1 and CDR2 (germline): MDHEN, SYDVKM. CDR3 bases: TGTGCCAGCAGTTCGGCCGGGACAGGGCTTGAAAAACTGTTTTTT. It is translated as CASSSAGTGLEKLFF.

The chain carries TRBV18 and TRBJ2-1; no reliable D call. Germline V lookup: CDR1 KGHSH, CDR2 LQKENI. The CDR3 has 15 amino acids. V shed 1 base and J shed 5 bases, with 12 bases lying between them. CDR3 nucleotides: TGTGCCAGCTCACCACGTAGGGATAGGGACAATGAGCAGTTCTTC. This encodes CASSPRRDRDNEQFF.

The J gene is TRBJ2-7, the V gene TRBV6-2 or TRBV6-3; 11 nucleotides align to TRBD2. Germline CDR1 is MNHEY and CDR2 is SVGEGT. The CDR3 has 15 residues. J was trimmed by 10 bases and V by 6 bases; bases with no gene match: 14. The CDR3 DNA is TGTGCCAGCAGACCATCGGGACTAGCGGCAGACTTCCAGTACTTC. This translates into CASRPSGLAADFQYF.

The V and J genes are TRBV12-3 or TRBV12-4 and TRBJ2-7; 9 bases line up with TRBD1. There are 17 residues in the CDR3. The V and J ends lost 3 bases and 5 bases, in that order; junction bases with no gene match: 14. CDR3 bases: TGTGCCAGCAGTTTGGGTCACGGGACAGGGAGTCAGGACGAGCAGTACTTC. It encodes CASSLGHGTGSQDEQYF.

Only a few counts were recorded for this clonotype. The rearrangement links TRBV6-5 to TRBJ1-3; no reliable D call. The CDR3 totals 14 residues. Looked up from germline, CDR1 is MNHEY and CDR2 is SVGAGI. The V end was cut by 2 bases, the J end by 2 bases, with 7 bases between. DNA of the CDR3: TGTGCCAGCAGTTACACGGGGACTGGAAACACCATATATTTT. Translation: CASSYTGTGNTIYF.

This clonotype was observed a few times. The chain carries TRBV6-1 and TRBJ2-2; D is perhaps TRBD1 or TRBD2 (6 bases each). This CDR3 is built from 18 residues. CDR1 and CDR2 from the germline V gene are MNHNS and SASEGT. With 6 bases removed from V and 2 bases from J, the gap between germline ends came to 22 bases. Written as DNA, the CDR3 is TGTGCCAGCAGCGGTTGGAGGGGGACGGGTCTTAACACCGGGGAGCTGTTTTTT. This gives the protein CASSGWRGTGLNTGELFF.

This clonotype was counted at least ten times. This chain connects TRBV6-5 to TRBJ1-3; 7 positions agree with TRBD1. CDR3 length equals 13 residues. Germline CDR1 MNHEY, CDR2 SVGAGI. With V trimmed by 8 bases and J by 2 bases, 3 bases remained unmatched. DNA of the CDR3: TGTGCCAGCCGACAGGGTCCTGGAAACACCATATATTTT. Translating it yields CASRQGPGNTIYF.

This clonotype has at least ten counts. The chain employs TRBV11-2 and TRBJ2-7, with D maybe TRBD1 (6 bases). From germline, CDR1 is SGHAT and CDR2 FQNNGV. CDR3 length equals 14 residues. Trimming removed 6 bases from V and 0 bases from J, with 12 bases in between. The CDR3 spells CASRRTEFSYEQYF. CDR3 nucleotides: TGTGCCAGCAGGCGGACAGAATTCTCCTACGAGCAGTACTTC. The complete variable domain, with remaining parts taken from reference TRBV11-2 and TRBJ2-7, reads EAGVAQSPRYKIIEKRQSVAFWCNPISGHATLYWYQQILGQGPKLLIQFQNNGVVDDSQLPKDRFSAERLKGVDSTLKIQPAKLEDSAVYLCASRRTEFSYEQYFGPGTRLTVT.

This clonotype was observed a handful of times. This rearrangement joins TRBV20-1 to TRBJ2-2, with 11 bases aligning to TRBD1. The CDR3 runs 16 residues. Trimming removed 0 bases from V and 5 bases from J; junction bases left unmatched: 5. Germline lookup yields CDR1 DFQATT and CDR2 SNEGSKA (reference sequence). In nucleotides, the CDR3 is TGCAGTGCTAGAGATACGGGACAGGGGGTGACCGGGGAGCTGTTTTTT. Encoded protein: CSARDTGQGVTGELFF.

The J gene is TRBJ2-2, the V gene TRBV24-1, with 7 nucleotides matching TRBD1. The V segment lost 6 bases and the J segment 2 bases; nucleotides outside the gene matches: 5. There are 15 residues in the CDR3. Germline loops: CDR1 KGHDR, CDR2 SFDVKD. CDR3 DNA sequence: TGTGCCACCAGTTCGGGACAGCTTAACACCGGGGAGCTGTTTTTT. Translating gives CATSSGQLNTGELFF.

This clonotype was seen many times. This rearrangement joins TRBV15 to TRBJ2-5; 7 bases are a match to TRBD1. The trim removed 4 bases at V and 1 base at J, leaving 9 bases unmatched. The CDR3 runs to 16 residues. The germline gives CDR1 LNHNV, CDR2 YYDKDF (reference sequence). The CDR3 DNA reads TGTGCCACCAGCAAACACAGGGGACCCCTCCAAGAGACCCAGTACTTC. This codes for CATSKHRGPLQETQYF.

This clonotype turned up a few times. The V gene is TRBV5-1, the J gene TRBJ1-3; D is unresolved. The V gene's germline CDR1 is SGHRS and CDR2 YFSETQ. The V end lost 0 bases, the J end lost 0 bases, and 7 bases lay between the germline ends. This CDR3 is 15 amino acids long. The CDR3 nucleotides read TGCGCCAGCAGCTTGGGCGGGCTCTCTGGAAACACCATATATTTT. Protein sequence: CASSLGGLSGNTIYF.

The chain uses TRBV29-1 and TRBJ2-3; 7 bases align to TRBD1. The germline V gene encodes CDR1 SQVTM and CDR2 ANQGSEA. There are 15 residues in the CDR3. V was pared by 7 bases and J by 2 bases, with 12 bases of the junction left unmatched. The CDR3: CSATGPGGATDTQYF. CDR3 sequence (DNA): TGCAGCGCGACAGGCCCAGGGGGAGCCACAGATACGCAGTATTTT.

In its sample, this clonotype was seen many times. This chain connects TRBV29-1 to TRBJ2-3; 9 positions match TRBD2. The CDR3 length is 13 residues. Germline V lookup: CDR1 SQVTM, CDR2 ANQGSEA. V lost 8 bases to trimming and J lost 1 base; unmatched junction nucleotides: 4. CDR3 protein: CSPSGKGTDTQYF. In nucleotides, the CDR3 is TGCAGCCCTAGCGGGAAGGGCACAGATACGCAGTATTTT.

Concerning this clonotype itself: A junction end diverges from the germline sequence, so it may reflect a read error. The rearrangement joins TRBV7-2 to TRBJ2-3; 7 positions match TRBD1. The CDR3 extends over 12 amino acids. CDR1 is SGHTA and CDR2 is FQGNSA in the germline V gene. CDR3 loop: CASSLSGGLWNF. The DNA of the CDR3 is TGTGCCAGCAGCTTATCAGGGGGTTTATGGAATTTT.

The rearrangement links TRBV3-1 to TRBJ2-3; no reliable D call. Between the trimmed V and J ends, which lost 0 bases and 6 bases, there was a span of 7 bases. The CDR3 is made up of 13 amino acids. From germline, CDR1 is LGHDT and CDR2 YNNKEL (reference sequence). The CDR3 is CASSQDSADTQYF. For the CDR3, the DNA is TGTGCCAGCAGCCAAGATTCTGCGGATACGCAGTATTTT.

This clonotype appeared a few times. The chain combines TRBV12-3 or TRBV12-4 with TRBJ2-1, with D possibly being TRBD2 (5 bases). Trimming shortened V by 6 bases and J by 3 bases, and 15 bases separated the two germline ends. The CDR3 runs to 15 residues. CDR3: CASRVNSDRYNEQFF. For the CDR3, the DNA is TGTGCCAGCAGAGTCAATAGCGACCGCTACAATGAGCAGTTCTTC.

Written as DNA, the CDR3 is TGCGCCAGCAGCTTAGAAGCGGGGCCGGGCGAGCAGTACTTC. Translated, it gives CASSLEAGPGEQYF. The chain recombines TRBV5-1 with TRBJ2-7; 7 bases fit TRBD2. The germline V gene encodes CDR1 SGHRS and CDR2 YFSETQ. CDR3 length: 14 amino acids. J lost 6 bases, V lost 2 bases, and 8 bases had no gene match.

J is TRBJ1-6 and V is TRBV5-1; D is unclear. The length of the CDR3 is 15 residues. The V gene's germline CDR1 is SGHRS and CDR2 YFSETQ. Trimming cost V 0 bases and J 9 bases, with 13 bases left between them. This CDR3 reads CASSLDVGEGSPLHF. The CDR3 DNA is TGCGCCAGCAGCTTGGACGTTGGAGAGGGTTCACCCCTCCACTTT.

The chain combines TRBV24-1 with TRBJ1-2; a possible D gene is TRBD1 (5 bases). The germline V gene encodes CDR1 KGHDR and CDR2 SFDVKD. The CDR3 is 16 residues long. The V end was cut by 3 bases, the J end by 3 bases, with 16 bases between. Written as DNA, the CDR3 is TGTGCCACCAGTGATCCCGAATCAGGGTGGGACTATGGCTACACCTTC. This sequence encodes CATSDPESGWDYGYTF.